This T cell receptor beta chain was sequenced for a study of T cells after yellow fever vaccination. Across the study: Preparing low-cell-number fractions relied on SMART-Seq v4 Ultra Low Input.

The CDR3 runs 15 residues. CDR1 is MNHEY and CDR2 is SVGEGT in the germline V gene. The V and J ends lost 0 bases and 6 bases respectively, with 12 bases between them. General study results and limits: Clones from primary vaccination mostly reappeared after the booster (around 96% CD4, approximately 86% CD8).

Via MiXCR, TCRdb re-called the 5' RACE reads, giving one row per CDR3 protein. The sample gives 130,000 or so distinct CDR3 sequences, 13% to 15% of which show up once; around 40% is in the top ten. This clonotype was counted between two and nine times. Its antigen is unknown. Sequencing was performed on CD8+ T cells sorted from PBMCs, taken 5 days after the yellow fever booster vaccination. The receptor was isolated from a man between 18 and 35 years old who received the YFV17D yellow fever vaccine. The rearrangement uses TRBV6-2 or TRBV6-3 and TRBJ1-5; D gene unclear. CDR3 sequence: CASSYSSRSFQPQHF. For the CDR3, the DNA is TGTGCCAGCAGTTACTCTAGTCGGTCCTTTCAGCCCCAGCATTTT.